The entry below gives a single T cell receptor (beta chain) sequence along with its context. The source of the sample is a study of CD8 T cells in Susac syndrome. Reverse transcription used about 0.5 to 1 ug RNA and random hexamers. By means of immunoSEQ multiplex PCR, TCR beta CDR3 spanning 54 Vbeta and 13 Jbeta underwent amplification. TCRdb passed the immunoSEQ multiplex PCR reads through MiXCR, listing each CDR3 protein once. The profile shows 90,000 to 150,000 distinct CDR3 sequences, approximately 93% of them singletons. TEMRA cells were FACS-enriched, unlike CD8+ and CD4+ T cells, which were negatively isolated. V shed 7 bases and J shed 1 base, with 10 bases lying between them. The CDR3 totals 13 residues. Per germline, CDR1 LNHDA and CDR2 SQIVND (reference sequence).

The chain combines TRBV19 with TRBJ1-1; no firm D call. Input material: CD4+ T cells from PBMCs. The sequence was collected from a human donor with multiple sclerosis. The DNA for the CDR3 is TGTGCCAGTATAGGGCGCAGGAACACTGAAGCTTTCTTT. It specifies CASIGRRNTEAFF. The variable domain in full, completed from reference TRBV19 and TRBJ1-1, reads DGGITQSPKYLFRKEGQNVTLSCEQNLNHDAMYWYRQDPGQGLRLIYYSQIVNDFQKGDIAEGYSVSREKKESFPLTVTSAQKNPTAFYLCASIGRRNTEAFFGQGTRLTVV.